These 14 T cell receptor beta chains originate from one sample sequenced in a study of regulatory T cells in long-lasting Graves disease. Arm-PCR of CDR3 regions with iRepertoire HTBI primers generated TCR beta libraries. TCRdb independently ran MiXCR on the multiplex PCR reads; one entry per CDR3 protein. The data show about 470,000 distinct CDR3 sequences, roughly 20% seen once. The time point is: persistent/refractory GD, antithyroid drugs over 5 years with positive TRAb. RNA from PBMCs was the source of the TCR library. The sequences come from peripheral blood mononuclear cells (PBMCs), collected when the disease was refractory, from a patient treated with antithyroid drugs. All receptors come from a female donor with Graves disease.

The sample holds many counts of this clonotype. The chain has TRBV27 and TRBJ2-7, with D perhaps assigned TRBD1 or TRBD2 (5 bases each). Trimming left V 5 bases short and J 3 bases short, with 20 bases between. This CDR3 contains 16 residues. Germline values: CDR1 MNHEY, CDR2 SMNVEV (reference sequence). The CDR3 sequence: CASSEPAWDGYYEQYF. The CDR3, as DNA: TGTGCCAGCAGTGAACCCGCCTGGGACGGCTACTACGAGCAGTACTTC.

The CDR3 nucleotides read TGTGCCAGCAGTCACCGTCAGGGTACCATATATTTT. Translation gives CASSHRQGTIYF. This chain uses TRBV6-1 with TRBJ1-3; D possibly corresponds to TRBD1 (5 bases). The ends were cut back, 5 bases at V and 10 bases at J, with 12 bases in the middle. Looked up from germline, CDR1 is MNHNS and CDR2 is SASEGT. The CDR3 totals 12 residues.

This clonotype was recorded at least ten times. The CDR3 sequence is CASRAGTVPTGELFF. The CDR3, as DNA: TGTGCCAGCAGGGCCGGGACAGTACCTACCGGGGAGCTGTTTTTT. The chain couples TRBV28 to TRBJ2-2; 7 nucleotides line up with TRBD1. The CDR3 runs to 15 residues. Germline CDR1 and CDR2: MDHEN and SYDVKM. Trimming at V came to 6 bases and at J to 5 bases, leaving 9 bases not matched to a gene.

The chain links TRBV6-5 to TRBJ2-2; 13 bases fit TRBD2. Germline loops: CDR1 MNHEY, CDR2 SVGAGI. Germline trimming cut 4 bases from V and 0 bases from J; bases unmatched to any gene: 5. This CDR3 comprises 18 residues. DNA for the CDR3: TGTGCCAGCAGTTTCCGGACTAGCGGGGGACCGAACACCGGGGAGCTGTTTTTT. Translating gives CASSFRTSGGPNTGELFF.

Regarding this clonotype: A clone one base away is much larger, so this may be a read error. The rearrangement links TRBV28 to TRBJ1-5; 9 bases agree with TRBD1. Trimming at V came to 6 bases and at J to 3 bases, leaving 6 bases not matched to a gene. Germline assignment: CDR1 MDHEN and CDR2 SYDVKM. This CDR3 is built from 15 residues. The CDR3 here is CASRDRGVNNQPQHF. The CDR3 DNA follows: TGTGCCAGCAGGGACAGGGGTGTCAACAATCAGCCCCAGCATTTT.

The chain couples TRBV20-1 to TRBJ1-2; D perhaps matches TRBD1 (5 bases). The CDR3 extends over 14 amino acids. Germline V gene data show CDR1 as DFQATT and CDR2 as SNEGSKA (reference sequence). The V and J ends lost 3 bases and 0 bases respectively, with 11 bases between them. CDR3 sequence: CSARVQATNYGYTF. CDR3 in DNA: TGCAGTGCTAGGGTACAGGCCACTAACTATGGCTACACCTTC.

In this sample, this clonotype turned up many times. The V and J genes are TRBV10-3 and TRBJ1-2; the match to TRBD1 covers 7 bases. The CDR3 has 13 residues. V shed 6 bases and J 4 bases; nucleotides not matched to a gene: 5. Germline V gene sequence: CDR1 ENHRY, CDR2 SYGVKD. DNA for the CDR3: TGTGCCATCAGAGGAGGGGACAGCTATGGCTACACCTTC. This translates into CAIRGGDSYGYTF.

The chain carries TRBV5-1 and TRBJ2-4; 7 nucleotides match TRBD1. The CDR3 covers 14 residues. Germline trimming cut 4 bases from V and 8 bases from J; bases unmatched to any gene: 9. The germline CDR1 and CDR2 sequences are SGHRS and YFSETQ. CDR3 coding DNA: TGCGCCAGCAGCACAACGACAGGGAGCGACATTCAGTACTTC. Protein product: CASSTTTGSDIQYF.

The sample holds a few counts of this clonotype. DNA for the CDR3: TGTGCCAGCAGCCTGGCGCCCCCGGACAGGGTCTCCTACGAGCAGTACTTC. The encoded protein is CASSLAPPDRVSYEQYF. The rearrangement uses TRBV7-2 and TRBJ2-7, with 8 bases lining up with TRBD1. The trim removed 5 bases at V and 0 bases at J, leaving 12 bases unmatched. The CDR3 totals 17 residues. Germline assignment: CDR1 SGHTA and CDR2 FQGNSA.

This clonotype was found a few times. The chain carries TRBV30 and TRBJ2-4, with D hard to call. The CDR3 is made up of 13 amino acids. With 3 bases removed from V and 6 bases from J, the gap between germline ends came to 12 bases. The germline V gene has CDR1 GTSNPN and CDR2 SVGIG (reference sequence). The CDR3 sequence: CAWSPDSLNIQYF. CDR3 nucleotides: TGTGCCTGGAGCCCAGACTCATTAAACATTCAGTACTTC.

The sample holds many counts of this clonotype. This chain uses TRBV28 with TRBJ2-7, with unresolved D. Trimming pared 8 bases from V and 0 bases from J, leaving 8 bases between. The CDR3 is 12 amino acids. The germline V gene has CDR1 MDHEN and CDR2 SYDVKM. The CDR3 sequence is CASGIASYEQYF. The CDR3 nucleotides are TGTGCCAGCGGAATCGCCTCCTACGAGCAGTACTTC. Drawing the rest from reference TRBV28 and TRBJ2-7, the complete variable domain is DVKVTQSSRYLVKRTGEKVFLECVQDMDHENMFWYRQDPGLGLRLIYFSYDVKMKEKGDIPEGYSVSREKKERFSLILESASTNQTSMYLCASGIASYEQYFGPGTRLTVT.

This clonotype occurred many times. The chain links TRBV6-1 to TRBJ2-5; TRBD2 might be the D (6 bases). Trimming shortened V by 6 bases and J by 1 base, and 12 bases separated the two germline ends. The CDR3 is made up of 14 amino acids. Germline CDR1 and CDR2: MNHNS and SASEGT. CDR3 in DNA: TGTGCCAGCAGCCAGGGACTTTTCCAAGAGACCCAGTACTTC. Translated, it gives CASSQGLFQETQYF.

This clonotype was found many times. In DNA form, the CDR3 reads TGTGCCAGCAGTGAAATTGGACTAGCGGGGGAAGAGACCCAGTACTTC. It specifies CASSEIGLAGEETQYF. The gene calls are TRBV27 and TRBJ2-5, with TRBD2 matching 13 bases. Trimming removed 5 bases from V and 3 bases from J; junction bases left unmatched: 6. The CDR3 has 16 amino acids. Germline CDR1 and CDR2: MNHEY and SMNVEV (reference sequence).

This clonotype was counted a few times. The chain joins TRBV25-1 to TRBJ2-7, with D tentatively TRBD1 or TRBD2 (6 bases each). Deletions cut 4 bases from V and 1 base from J, with 17 bases between. Germline V gene lookup returns CDR1 MGHDK and CDR2 SYGVNS. The CDR3 is 16 amino acids. Here the CDR3 reads CASSAFLGGRSYEQYF. In nucleotides, the CDR3 is TGTGCCAGCAGTGCCTTTTTGGGGGGCAGATCCTACGAGCAGTACTTC.